This section outlines one TCR beta chain sequence together with its context. This record comes from a study of T cell changes during pregnancy in multiple sclerosis. Sequenced by immunoSEQ multiplex PCR; TCRdb stores in-frame clones only, minus some. The table has 30,000 to 50,000 clones, about nine tenths seen once. J gave up 3 bases and V 7 bases, and 8 bases lay outside the gene matches. The CDR3 is 14 amino acids. Germline loops: CDR1 LGHNA, CDR2 YSLEER. The chain combines TRBV4-3 with TRBJ1-1; 7 bases fit TRBD1. The sample consisted of CD4+ T cells from peripheral blood mononuclear cells, taken in the first trimester of pregnancy. The sequence came from a female donor in good health, enrolled as a control in a pregnancy study. CDR3 nucleotides: TGCGCCAGCACCCTGACAGGGTATGACACTGAAGCTTTCTTT. Residues: CASTLTGYDTEAFF.